This TCR beta chain came from a study of shared clonotypes between healthy human individuals. On the study more broadly: Per donor, three plates held CD4 naive cells, three held CD4 memory, two held CD8 naive and one held CD8 memory.

Authors' data handling: Filtering differed because ImmunoSEQ produced junction-only sequences that carried no quality scores. Some clones are missing from TCRdb's copy, which holds only in-frame ones; the method was immunoSEQ multiplex PCR. V and J calls and clone size are those listed in that table; D and trimming were worked out from the DNA. The sample yields fewer than 1 million clones, approximately 96% seen once. The V end lost 0 bases, the J end lost 4 bases, and 9 bases lay between the germline ends. Germline-derived CDR1 and CDR2 are MDHEN and SYDVKM. This CDR3 has 15 residues. It was CD45RO-negative cells, positively selected for CCR7, that made up naive CD8 cells, with terminally differentiated effector memory CD45RA+ cells excluded. Study-wide points: Naive CD4 clonotypes were shared across several donors at 4.5% to 6%. Even with large depth, rarefaction showed that sorted-subset sequencing was incomplete.

As for this clone: As yet, its antigen is unknown.

The specimen was naive CD8+ T cells sorted from blood. The genes are TRBV28 and TRBJ1-4; TRBD1 is a possible D gene (6 bases). This TCR was sampled from a man aged 30-40 years in good health. The CDR3 nucleotides read TGTGCCAGCAGTTTATGCGGGGGGCTTAATGAAAAACTGTTTTTT. Translation gives CASSLCGGLNEKLFF. The complete variable domain, with remaining parts taken from reference TRBV28 and TRBJ1-4, reads DVKVTQSSRYLVKRTGEKVFLECVQDMDHENMFWYRQDPGLGLRLIYFSYDVKMKEKGDIPEGYSVSREKKERFSLILESASTNQTSMYLCASSLCGGLNEKLFFGSGTQLSVL.